The sequence of this TCR beta chain was determined in a study of T cells in Graves' hyperthyroidism and ophthalmopathy. Overall study results and limits: Blood shared most expanded thyroid clonotypes above 0.001.

Concerning this clonotype itself: Its cognate antigen is unknown.

Amplification of TCR beta CDR3 regions used RNA as the template. HTBI primers were the set used in a first-round RT-PCR of the TCR CDR3. Each CDR3 protein is one row after TCRdb ran MiXCR on the multiplex PCR reads. The profile shows 550,000 to 600,000 distinct CDR3 sequences, roughly 46% of them singletons. The receptor's source is an adult woman with Graves' disease, either hyperthyroidism or ophthalmopathy (not recorded which). The specimen was peripheral blood or thyroid tissue (not recorded which).

CDR3 DNA sequence: TGTGCTAGAGTTTGGACAGGCCGGCGGACCCAGTACTTC. This translates into CARVWTGRRTQYF. The gene calls are TRBV11-2 and TRBJ2-5; 7 nucleotides match TRBD1. Germline values: CDR1 SGHAT, CDR2 FQNNGV. The CDR3 is made up of 13 amino acids.